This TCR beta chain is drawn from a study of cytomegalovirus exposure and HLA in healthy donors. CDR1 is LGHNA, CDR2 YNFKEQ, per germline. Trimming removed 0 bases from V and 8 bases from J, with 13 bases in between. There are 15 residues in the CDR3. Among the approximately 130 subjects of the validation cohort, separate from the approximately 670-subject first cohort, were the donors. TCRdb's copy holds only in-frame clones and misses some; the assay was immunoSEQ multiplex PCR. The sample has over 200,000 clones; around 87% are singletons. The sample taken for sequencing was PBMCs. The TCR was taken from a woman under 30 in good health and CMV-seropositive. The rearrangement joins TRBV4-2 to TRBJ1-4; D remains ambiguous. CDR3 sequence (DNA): TGTGCCAGCAGCCAAGAATTAGCGGGGATCGAAAAACTGTTTTTT. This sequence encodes CASSQELAGIEKLFF.